This is a list of T cell receptor beta chains from one sample in a study of control samples from healthy donors and cancer patients. Some clones are missing from TCRdb's copy, which holds only in-frame ones; the method was immunoSEQ multiplex PCR. The sample contains approximately 150,000 clones, about 86% of which appear only once. Sequencing was carried out using blood. These receptor sequences come from a man aged 18 to 29 in good health. The CDR3 runs from the conserved cysteine through the conserved F or W. The order of the fields is V gene, clone size, J gene, D gene, CDR3 DNA, CDR3 protein. The D gene is left open where the match is weak. The size of a clone is reported for some rows only, either as once, few or many, or as a class for expanded clones.

v_gene: TRBV6-1
abundance: -
j_gene: TRBJ2-7
d_gene: -
CDR3nt: TGTGCCAGCAGTGAACTAGGTACAGGGAGGCACGAGCAGTACTTC
CDR3aa: CASSELGTGRHEQYF

v_gene: TRBV5-8
abundance: -
j_gene: TRBJ2-4
d_gene: -
CDR3nt: TGTGCCAGCAGCTTGAGAGGGCTTGGCAAAAACATTCAGTACTTC
CDR3aa: CASSLRGLGKNIQYF

v_gene: TRBV9
abundance: -
j_gene: TRBJ1-1
d_gene: -
CDR3nt: TGTGCCAGCAGCCCCATCGGACACCCCGAAGGGACTGAAGCTTTCTTT
CDR3aa: CASSPIGHPEGTEAFF

v_gene: TRBV7-9
abundance: -
j_gene: TRBJ2-1
d_gene: TRBD2
CDR3nt: TGTGCCAGCAGCTTGCTAGCGGGGGACAATGAGCAGTTCTTC
CDR3aa: CASSLLAGDNEQFF

v_gene: TRBV11-1
abundance: -
j_gene: TRBJ1-3
d_gene: -
CDR3nt: TGTGCCAGCAGCCTGGGGCGCATCTCTGGAAACACCATATATTTT
CDR3aa: CASSLGRISGNTIYF

v_gene: TRBV6-5
abundance: -
j_gene: TRBJ1-3
d_gene: -
CDR3nt: TGTGCCAGCAGTTCCCGCAGAAACTCTGGAAACACCATATATTTT
CDR3aa: CASSSRRNSGNTIYF

v_gene: TRBV4-3
abundance: -
j_gene: TRBJ2-1
d_gene: -
CDR3nt: TGCGCCAGCAGCCCGAAAGGGGGGGACAGAGTAAGCTCCTACAATGAGCAGTTCTTC
CDR3aa: CASSPKGGDRVSSYNEQFF

v_gene: TRBV19
abundance: -
j_gene: TRBJ1-5
d_gene: -
CDR3nt: TGTGCCAGTAGTATCCCCCAGCCGGGGCCGGGAGGCAATCAGCCCCAGCATTTT
CDR3aa: CASSIPQPGPGGNQPQHF

v_gene: TRBV7-3
abundance: -
j_gene: TRBJ1-1
d_gene: -
CDR3nt: TGTGCCAGCAGCTTAGAGGGGCCCCTTCGTGGCACTGAAGCTTTCTTT
CDR3aa: CASSLEGPLRGTEAFF

v_gene: TRBV6-5
abundance: -
j_gene: TRBJ2-7
d_gene: TRBD1
CDR3nt: TGTGCCAGCAGTTCGCCGACAGGGGGCTCCCAGTACTTC
CDR3aa: CASSSPTGGSQYF

v_gene: TRBV7-9
abundance: -
j_gene: TRBJ1-1
d_gene: -
CDR3nt: TGTGCCAGCAGCCGCGGACAGCACACTGAAGCTTTCTTT
CDR3aa: CASSRGQHTEAFF

v_gene: TRBV7-2
abundance: -
j_gene: TRBJ2-2
d_gene: -
CDR3nt: TGTGCCAGCAGCTCGGATCCAGCCTTGAACGCCGGGGAGCTGTTTTTT
CDR3aa: CASSSDPALNAGELFF

v_gene: TRBV29-1
abundance: -
j_gene: TRBJ1-2
d_gene: -
CDR3nt: TGCAGCGTTAGAGCAAGGGGACTTGGCTACACCTTC
CDR3aa: CSVRARGLGYTF

v_gene: TRBV5-4
abundance: -
j_gene: TRBJ2-5
d_gene: TRBD1
CDR3nt: TGTGCCAGCAGCCAAAAAATAGCAGGGACAGGGGCAGAGACCCAGTACTTC
CDR3aa: CASSQKIAGTGAETQYF

v_gene: TRBV30
abundance: -
j_gene: TRBJ2-7
d_gene: -
CDR3nt: TGTGCCTGGAGTGTACTTGGGGGGGGCCCCTACGAGCAGTACTTC
CDR3aa: CAWSVLGGGPYEQYF

v_gene: TRBV29-1
abundance: -
j_gene: TRBJ2-5
d_gene: TRBD2
CDR3nt: TGCAGGCCACGTCCCCCTAGCGGGGGGGAAGTCTTAATGGGGACAACGGAGACCCAGTACTTC
CDR3aa: CRPRPPSGGEVLMGTTETQYF

v_gene: TRBV5-1
abundance: once
j_gene: TRBJ2-3
d_gene: -
CDR3nt: TGCGCCAGCAGCTTGGGACCCCCTGAAGATACGCAGTATTTT
CDR3aa: CASSLGPPEDTQYF

v_gene: TRBV21-1
abundance: -
j_gene: TRBJ1-4
d_gene: -
CDR3nt: TGTGCCAGCAGCACATATGAAAAACTGTTTTTT
CDR3aa: CASSTYEKLFF

v_gene: TRBV28
abundance: -
j_gene: TRBJ1-5
d_gene: TRBD1
CDR3nt: TGTGCCAGCAGTTCCCACCAGGGGGCGGAGAGTCAGCCCCAGCATTTT
CDR3aa: CASSSHQGAESQPQHF

v_gene: TRBV7-3
abundance: -
j_gene: TRBJ2-1
d_gene: TRBD1
CDR3nt: TGTGCCAGCAGCTTACAGGGGGCGAGTAATGAGCAGTTCTTC
CDR3aa: CASSLQGASNEQFF

v_gene: TRBV4-1
abundance: -
j_gene: TRBJ2-1
d_gene: -
CDR3nt: TGCGCCAGCAGCCCCCGACCGGCGGATGAGCAGTTCTTC
CDR3aa: CASSPRPADEQFF

v_gene: TRBV19
abundance: -
j_gene: TRBJ2-1
d_gene: -
CDR3nt: TGTGCCAGTCATTCTGGGGGGATTTACAATGAGCAGTTCTTC
CDR3aa: CASHSGGIYNEQFF

v_gene: TRBV30
abundance: -
j_gene: TRBJ2-5
d_gene: TRBD1
CDR3nt: TGTGCCTGCCACTTACAGGGGGAGGTGGAGACCCAGTACTTC
CDR3aa: CACHLQGEVETQYF

v_gene: TRBV30
abundance: once
j_gene: TRBJ1-3
d_gene: -
CDR3nt: TGTGCCTGGGACATGACAGGAGGAAACACCATATATTTT
CDR3aa: CAWDMTGGNTIYF

v_gene: TRBV19
abundance: -
j_gene: TRBJ1-3
d_gene: -
CDR3nt: TGTGCCAGTAGCACGGACGGGTGGGTCGGAAACACCATATATTTT
CDR3aa: CASSTDGWVGNTIYF

v_gene: TRBV5-1
abundance: -
j_gene: TRBJ2-7
d_gene: -
CDR3nt: TGCGCCAGCAGCCCGGCGGTCTCAGGCACCTACGAGCAGTACTTC
CDR3aa: CASSPAVSGTYEQYF

v_gene: TRBV11-2
abundance: -
j_gene: TRBJ1-1
d_gene: -
CDR3nt: TGTGCCAGCAGGGGGGGGCGGTGGAACACTGAAGCTTTCTTT
CDR3aa: CASRGGRWNTEAFF

v_gene: TRBV11-2
abundance: -
j_gene: TRBJ1-2
d_gene: -
CDR3nt: TGTGCCAGCACACCTGACAGCCCTAACTATGGCTACACCTTC
CDR3aa: CASTPDSPNYGYTF

v_gene: TRBV5-6
abundance: -
j_gene: TRBJ2-7
d_gene: -
CDR3nt: TGTGCCAGCAGCTTGAGGTCCTACGAGCAGTACTTC
CDR3aa: CASSLRSYEQYF

v_gene: TRBV5-1
abundance: -
j_gene: TRBJ2-2
d_gene: TRBD1
CDR3nt: TGCGCCAGCAGCTTGGAGGCGGGACAGGGGGCCGGGGAGCTGTTTTTT
CDR3aa: CASSLEAGQGAGELFF

v_gene: TRBV5-1
abundance: once
j_gene: TRBJ2-5
d_gene: -
CDR3nt: TGCGCCAGCAGCTTGGGGGGTACAGAGACCCAGTACTTC
CDR3aa: CASSLGGTETQYF

v_gene: TRBV5-1
abundance: once
j_gene: TRBJ2-5
d_gene: TRBD1
CDR3nt: TGCGCCAGCAGTGAAGACCCCGGGACAGTACAAGAGACCCAGTACTTC
CDR3aa: CASSEDPGTVQETQYF

v_gene: TRBV3-1/TRBV3-2
abundance: -
j_gene: TRBJ1-1
d_gene: TRBD1
CDR3nt: TGTGCCAGCAGCCAAACGTTCCTAGGGGGCGCAGGAGGGACTGAAGCTTTCTTT
CDR3aa: CASSQTFLGGAGGTEAFF

v_gene: TRBV15
abundance: -
j_gene: TRBJ1-4
d_gene: TRBD1
CDR3nt: TGTGCCACCAGGAAAGACAGGGGCGCAACTAATGAAAAACTGTTTTTT
CDR3aa: CATRKDRGATNEKLFF

v_gene: TRBV7-9
abundance: -
j_gene: TRBJ1-2
d_gene: -
CDR3nt: TGTGCCAGCAGCTTTTTGGGGGAAAAGGGATATGGCTACACCTTC
CDR3aa: CASSFLGEKGYGYTF

v_gene: TRBV24-1
abundance: -
j_gene: TRBJ1-2
d_gene: -
CDR3nt: TGTGCCACCAGGACCCCAATAGGGGGCTACACCTTC
CDR3aa: CATRTPIGGYTF

v_gene: TRBV7-9
abundance: -
j_gene: TRBJ2-5
d_gene: -
CDR3nt: TGTGCCAGCAGCTTAGCGGGGGGCCGGGGAGAGACCCAGTACTTC
CDR3aa: CASSLAGGRGETQYF

v_gene: TRBV7-2
abundance: few
j_gene: TRBJ2-7
d_gene: -
CDR3nt: TGTGCCAGCAGCTTCCTCCTGGTTGGCGAGCAGTACTTC
CDR3aa: CASSFLLVGEQYF

v_gene: TRBV7-9
abundance: -
j_gene: TRBJ2-3
d_gene: -
CDR3nt: TGTGCCAGCAGCTTAGAGCCCGTGAAAGATACGCAGTATTTT
CDR3aa: CASSLEPVKDTQYF

v_gene: TRBV3-1/TRBV3-2
abundance: many
j_gene: TRBJ2-2
d_gene: TRBD1
CDR3nt: TGTGCCAGCAGCCAAGACCCTCGACAGGGAGCGAGCACCGGGGAGCTGTTTTTT
CDR3aa: CASSQDPRQGASTGELFF

v_gene: TRBV19
abundance: -
j_gene: TRBJ1-1
d_gene: TRBD1
CDR3nt: TGTGCCAGTACGTTGGGACAGGGGACTGAAGCTTTCTTT
CDR3aa: CASTLGQGTEAFF

v_gene: TRBV23-1
abundance: -
j_gene: TRBJ1-5
d_gene: -
CDR3nt: TGCGCCAGCAGCCCGGGAGGGGAGGAGAATCAGCCCCAGCATTTT
CDR3aa: CASSPGGEENQPQHF

v_gene: TRBV5-1
abundance: -
j_gene: TRBJ2-5
d_gene: TRBD2
CDR3nt: TGCGCCAGCAGCTTATCGACTAGCGGGGGAAAAGAGACCCAGTACTTC
CDR3aa: CASSLSTSGGKETQYF

v_gene: TRBV5-1
abundance: -
j_gene: TRBJ1-1
d_gene: -
CDR3nt: TGCGCCAGCAGAAATCTGCTTGGGAACACTGAAGCTTTCTTT
CDR3aa: CASRNLLGNTEAFF

v_gene: TRBV5-1
abundance: -
j_gene: TRBJ2-3
d_gene: TRBD1
CDR3nt: TGCGCCAGCAGCAAGAGGACAGGGGGACTAGTGGGGACAGATACGCAGTATTTT
CDR3aa: CASSKRTGGLVGTDTQYF

v_gene: TRBV7-9
abundance: -
j_gene: TRBJ1-1
d_gene: TRBD1
CDR3nt: TGTGCCAGCAGCCGACCACAGGGGTACACTGAAGCTTTCTTT
CDR3aa: CASSRPQGYTEAFF

v_gene: TRBV7-6
abundance: -
j_gene: TRBJ2-1
d_gene: TRBD2
CDR3nt: TGTGCCAGCAGCTCCTTCGGGGAACTAGCGGAGTACAATGAGCAGTTCTTC
CDR3aa: CASSSFGELAEYNEQFF

v_gene: TRBV10-3
abundance: -
j_gene: TRBJ2-7
d_gene: -
CDR3nt: TGTGCCATCAGCACAGAAACAGCCTCCTACGAGCAGTACTTC
CDR3aa: CAISTETASYEQYF

v_gene: TRBV7-2
abundance: -
j_gene: TRBJ2-1
d_gene: -
CDR3nt: TGTGCCAGCGGGGAGGATGAGCAGTTCTTC
CDR3aa: CASGEDEQFF

v_gene: TRBV30
abundance: -
j_gene: TRBJ1-2
d_gene: -
CDR3nt: TGTGCCTGGAGTGTGGTTGGCCATGGCTACACCTTC
CDR3aa: CAWSVVGHGYTF

v_gene: TRBV4-1
abundance: once
j_gene: TRBJ2-3
d_gene: -
CDR3nt: TGCGCCAGCAGCCGACCAGCCACAGATACGCAGTATTTT
CDR3aa: CASSRPATDTQYF

v_gene: TRBV25-1
abundance: -
j_gene: TRBJ2-7
d_gene: TRBD1
CDR3nt: TGTGCCAGCAGTTCCGGGACAGAAGTCTCCTACGAGCAGTACTTC
CDR3aa: CASSSGTEVSYEQYF

v_gene: TRBV5-4
abundance: -
j_gene: TRBJ2-5
d_gene: -
CDR3nt: TGTGCCAGCAGCTTCGGTACTAGCCTGGAGACCCAGTACTTC
CDR3aa: CASSFGTSLETQYF

v_gene: TRBV6-2/TRBV6-3
abundance: once
j_gene: TRBJ2-7
d_gene: -
CDR3nt: TGTGCCAGCAGCTCCGCAGGTGGACACTACGAGCAGTACTTC
CDR3aa: CASSSAGGHYEQYF

v_gene: TRBV2
abundance: -
j_gene: TRBJ2-1
d_gene: -
CDR3nt: TGTGCCAGCAGTGTCGGGGGAGCCTACAATGAGCAGTTCTTC
CDR3aa: CASSVGGAYNEQFF

v_gene: TRBV7-9
abundance: -
j_gene: TRBJ2-7
d_gene: -
CDR3nt: TGTGCCAGCAGCTTAGAATTGGGGGGGCGTAGCTACGAGCAGTACTTC
CDR3aa: CASSLELGGRSYEQYF

v_gene: TRBV24-1
abundance: -
j_gene: TRBJ2-1
d_gene: -
CDR3nt: TGTGCCACCAGTGATTTTTACGCCAATCTCAATGAGCAGTTCTTC
CDR3aa: CATSDFYANLNEQFF

v_gene: TRBV27
abundance: once
j_gene: TRBJ2-7
d_gene: -
CDR3nt: TGTGCCAGCAGTCAGGGGACATACTACGAGCAGTACTTC
CDR3aa: CASSQGTYYEQYF